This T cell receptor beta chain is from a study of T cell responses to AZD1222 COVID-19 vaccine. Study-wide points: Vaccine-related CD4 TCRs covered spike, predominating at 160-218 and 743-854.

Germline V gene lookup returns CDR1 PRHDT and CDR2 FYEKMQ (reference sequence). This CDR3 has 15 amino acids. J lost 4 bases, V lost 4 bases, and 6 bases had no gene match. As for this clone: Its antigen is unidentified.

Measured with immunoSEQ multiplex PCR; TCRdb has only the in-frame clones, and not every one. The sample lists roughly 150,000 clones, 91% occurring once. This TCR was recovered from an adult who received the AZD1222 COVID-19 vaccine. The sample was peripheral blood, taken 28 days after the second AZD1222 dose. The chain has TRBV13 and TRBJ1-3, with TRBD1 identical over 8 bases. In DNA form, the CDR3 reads TGTGCCAGCAGCTGGGACAGGCTGACAGGAAACACCATATATTTT. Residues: CASSWDRLTGNTIYF.